This T cell receptor beta chain was captured by sequencing in a study of shared clonotypes between healthy human individuals. Study-wide context: Used for every donor were three CD4 naive, three CD4 memory, two CD8 naive and one CD8 memory plate.

The donor cohort consisted entirely of Caucasian adults residing in Nashville, Tennessee. Findings and limits, study-wide: Relative to their counterparts shared across all four donors, non-shared clonotypes exhibited diminished generation probabilities. Generally, estimated richness proved larger in naive subsets than it did in memory subsets.

The CDR3 sequence is 14 residues long. Germline-derived CDR1 and CDR2 are MNHEY and SMNVEV (reference sequence). J gave up 6 bases and V 4 bases, and 5 bases lay outside the gene matches. As to this clone: Its antigen is currently unknown.

Measured with immunoSEQ multiplex PCR; TCRdb has only the in-frame clones, and not every one. The sample has a few million clones; around nine tenths are singletons. The gene calls are TRBV27 and TRBJ2-1, with 8 bases lining up with TRBD2. This clonotype was obtained from a young man in good health. Sequenced input: naive CD4+ T cells sorted from blood. Subset specified: CD45RA+ positively selected. The CDR3 sequence: CASSSGGYLNEQFF. In DNA form, the CDR3 reads TGTGCCAGCAGTTCGGGGGGGTACCTCAATGAGCAGTTCTTC.